The sequence of this T cell receptor beta chain was determined in a study of T cell responses to AZD1222 COVID-19 vaccine. On the study more broadly: Second-dose recipients at about 4 or about 12 weeks were treated as one pooled group. Overall study findings and caveats: In the spike-specific TCR repertoire, nearly half reportedly target unmutated variant regions.

This clone was detected only a few times. Its cognate antigen is unknown. This sample also contains other DNA sequences that code for the same CDR3. Germline CDR1 and CDR2: LNHDA and SQIVND (reference sequence). V lost 1 base to trimming and J lost 4 bases; unmatched junction nucleotides: 4. This CDR3 region has 16 residues. Clones were read by immunoSEQ multiplex PCR, and TCRdb kept only the in-frame ones, dropping some. The sample yields around 140,000 clones, roughly nine tenths seen once. The material was peripheral blood, obtained on day 0 of AZD1222 vaccination. This sequence joins TRBV19 and TRBJ2-1; 10 nucleotides agree with TRBD1. This TCR derives from an adult in good health. The CDR3 sequence is CASSIVAGQGYNEQFF. CDR3 DNA: TGTGCCAGTAGTATAGTTGCGGGACAGGGGTACAATGAGCAGTTCTTC.